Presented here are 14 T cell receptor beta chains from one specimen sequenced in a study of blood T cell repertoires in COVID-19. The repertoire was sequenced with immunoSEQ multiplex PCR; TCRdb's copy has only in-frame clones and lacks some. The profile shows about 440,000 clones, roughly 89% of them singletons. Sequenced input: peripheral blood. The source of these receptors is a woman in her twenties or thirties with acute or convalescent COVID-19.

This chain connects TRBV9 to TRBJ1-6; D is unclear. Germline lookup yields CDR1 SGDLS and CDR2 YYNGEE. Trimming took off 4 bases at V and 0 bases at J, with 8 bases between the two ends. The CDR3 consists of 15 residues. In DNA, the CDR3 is TGTGCCAGCAGCCCCGAGGGCTCCTATAATTCACCCCTCCACTTT. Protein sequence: CASSPEGSYNSPLHF.

CDR3 DNA: TGTGCCAGCAGCTTGGGAATGGGGGGTTTCGAGCAGTACTTC. This codes for CASSLGMGGFEQYF. The V and J genes are TRBV5-6 and TRBJ2-7; tentatively, D is TRBD2 (6 bases). CDR1 SGHDT and CDR2 YYEEEE come from the germline V gene. This CDR3 region has 14 residues. V gave up 0 bases and J gave up 6 bases, with 13 bases separating them.

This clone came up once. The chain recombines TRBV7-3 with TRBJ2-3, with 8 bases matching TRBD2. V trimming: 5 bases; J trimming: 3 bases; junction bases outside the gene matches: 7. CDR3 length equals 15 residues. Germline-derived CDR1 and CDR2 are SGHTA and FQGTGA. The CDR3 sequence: CASSQRAGGTDTQYF. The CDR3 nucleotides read TGTGCCAGCAGCCAGAGGGCGGGGGGAACAGATACGCAGTATTTT.

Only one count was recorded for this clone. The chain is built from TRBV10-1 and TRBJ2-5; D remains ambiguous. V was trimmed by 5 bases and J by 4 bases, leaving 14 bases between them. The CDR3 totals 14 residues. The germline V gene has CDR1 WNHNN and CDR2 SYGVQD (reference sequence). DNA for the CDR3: TGCGCCAGCAGTTTCTTTCCTACGTCAGAGACCCAGTACTTC. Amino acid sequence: CASSFFPTSETQYF.

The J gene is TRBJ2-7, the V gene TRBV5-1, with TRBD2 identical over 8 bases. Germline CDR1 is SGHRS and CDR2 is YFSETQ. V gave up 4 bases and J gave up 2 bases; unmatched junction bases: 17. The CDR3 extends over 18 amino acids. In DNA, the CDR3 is TGCGCCAGCAGCACCTCACCCTCTTTGCGGGGGGTCACCTACGAGCAGTACTTC. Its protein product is CASSTSPSLRGVTYEQYF.

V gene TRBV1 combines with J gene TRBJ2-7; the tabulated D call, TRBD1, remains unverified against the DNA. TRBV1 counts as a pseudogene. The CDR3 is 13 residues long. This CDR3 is CTSAGTGHDEQYF. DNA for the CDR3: TGCACCAGCGCCGGGACAGGGCACGACGAGCAGTACTTC.

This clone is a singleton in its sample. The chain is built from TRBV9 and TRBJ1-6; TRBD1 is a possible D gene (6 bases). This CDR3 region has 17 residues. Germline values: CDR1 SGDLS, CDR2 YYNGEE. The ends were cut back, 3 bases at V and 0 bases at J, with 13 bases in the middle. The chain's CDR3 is CASSATGQPSYNSPLHF. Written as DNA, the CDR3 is TGTGCCAGCAGCGCAACTGGACAGCCCTCCTATAATTCACCCCTCCACTTT.

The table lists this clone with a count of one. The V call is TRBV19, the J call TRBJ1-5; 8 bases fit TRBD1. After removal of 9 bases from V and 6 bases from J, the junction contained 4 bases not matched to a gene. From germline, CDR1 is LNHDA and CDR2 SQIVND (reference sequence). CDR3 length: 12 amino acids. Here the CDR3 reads CASRGPGQPQHF. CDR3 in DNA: TGTGCCAGCAGGGGGCCGGGTCAGCCCCAGCATTTT.

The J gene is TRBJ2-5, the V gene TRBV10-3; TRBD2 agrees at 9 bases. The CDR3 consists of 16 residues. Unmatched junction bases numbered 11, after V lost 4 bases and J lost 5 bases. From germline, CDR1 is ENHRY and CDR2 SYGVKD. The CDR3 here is CAISVSGRGGPETQYF. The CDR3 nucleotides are TGTGCCATCAGTGTGTCGGGGCGGGGGGGCCCGGAGACCCAGTACTTC.

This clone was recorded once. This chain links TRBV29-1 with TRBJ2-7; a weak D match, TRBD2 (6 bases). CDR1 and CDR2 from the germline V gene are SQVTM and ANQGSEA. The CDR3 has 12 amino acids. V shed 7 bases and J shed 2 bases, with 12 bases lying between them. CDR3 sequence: CSAGEVTYEQYF. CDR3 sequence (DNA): TGCAGCGCTGGGGAGGTTACCTACGAGCAGTACTTC.

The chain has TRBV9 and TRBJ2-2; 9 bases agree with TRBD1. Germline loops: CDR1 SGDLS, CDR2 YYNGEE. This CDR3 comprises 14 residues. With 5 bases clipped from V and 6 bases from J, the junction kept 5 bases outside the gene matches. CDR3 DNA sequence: TGTGCCAGCAGGGGACAGGGTCAATCCGGGGAGCTGTTTTTT. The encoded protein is CASRGQGQSGELFF.

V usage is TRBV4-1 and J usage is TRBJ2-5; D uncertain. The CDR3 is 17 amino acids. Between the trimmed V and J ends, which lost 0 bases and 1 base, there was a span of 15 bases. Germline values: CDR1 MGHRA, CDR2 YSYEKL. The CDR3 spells CASSQDLWSYPQETQYF. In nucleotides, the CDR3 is TGCGCCAGCAGCCAAGACCTATGGAGCTACCCCCAAGAGACCCAGTACTTC.

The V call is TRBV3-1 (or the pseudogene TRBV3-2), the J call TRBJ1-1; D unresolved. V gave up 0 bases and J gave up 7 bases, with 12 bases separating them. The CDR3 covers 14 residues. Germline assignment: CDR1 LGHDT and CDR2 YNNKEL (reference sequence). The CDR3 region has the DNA TGTGCCAGCAGCCAAGATATCGGGGAGGGTGAAGCTTTCTTT. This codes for CASSQDIGEGEAFF.

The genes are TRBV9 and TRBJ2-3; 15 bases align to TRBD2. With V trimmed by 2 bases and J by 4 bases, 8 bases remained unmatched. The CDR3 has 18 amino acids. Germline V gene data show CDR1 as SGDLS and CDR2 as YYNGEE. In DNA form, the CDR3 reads TGTGCCAGCAGCGTGGGACTAGCGGGGGGAGCTTGGTCAGATACGCAGTATTTT. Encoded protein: CASSVGLAGGAWSDTQYF.